The 10 T cell receptor beta chains in this list originate from one sample, sequenced in a study of prognosis after radiotherapy for stage I lung cancer. The TCR beta CDR3 region was amplified from genomic DNA, with two rounds of multiplex PCR being used for the amplification. Gene-specific primers for each TRBV and TRBJ gene drove first-round PCR. TCRdb recomputed calls from the multiplex PCR reads with MiXCR, one row per CDR3 protein. The repertoire includes around 19,000 distinct CDR3 sequences, 50% of them detected once, and roughly 33% sits in the top ten. The sample consisted of PBMCs, taken before or after stereotactic body radiation therapy (not recorded which). The origin of the receptors is a donor at least 50 years old with non-small cell lung cancer.

In its sample, this clonotype was seen many times. V gene TRBV14 combines with J gene TRBJ2-4; perhaps D is TRBD1 or TRBD2 (5 bases each). In germline, CDR1 is SGHDN, CDR2 FVKESK. CDR3 length equals 15 residues. The V end was cut by 3 bases, the J end by 1 base, with 10 bases between. This chain's CDR3 is CASSHGWGAKNIQYF. For the CDR3, the DNA is TGTGCCAGCAGCCACGGTTGGGGGGCCAAAAACATTCAGTACTTC.

The chain links TRBV6-2 or TRBV6-3 to TRBJ1-4; 9 bases match TRBD1. The germline CDR1 and CDR2 sequences are MNHEY and SVGEGT. V trimming: 6 bases; J trimming: 8 bases; junction bases outside the gene matches: 7. The CDR3 is 14 residues long. CDR3 loop: CASSSGTGREKLFF. CDR3 nucleotide sequence: TGTGCCAGCAGCTCCGGGACAGGGAGGGAAAAACTGTTTTTT.

The genes are TRBV12-3 or TRBV12-4 and TRBJ2-3; D is unclear. The CDR3 loop spans 13 amino acids. Trimming pared 3 bases from V and 5 bases from J, leaving 9 bases between. In DNA form, the CDR3 reads TGTGCCAGCAGTTTGTCCGACGGAGATACGCAGTATTTT. Its translation is CASSLSDGDTQYF.

As regards this clonotype: Being one base from a much bigger clone, this may be a read error. The chain has TRBV6-5 and TRBJ2-2; D is possibly TRBD1 (7 bases). From germline, CDR1 is MNHEY and CDR2 SVGAGI. This CDR3 is built from 19 residues. The DNA for the CDR3 is TGTGCCAGCAGTTACCCCAGGGGGAAGCGGGCCCTGAACACCTGGGAGCTGTTTTTT. Protein product: CASSYPRGKRALNTWELFF.

Turning to this clonotype: The junction does not match germline at one end; this may be a read error. This sequence joins TRBV27 and TRBJ2-7; 8 bases align to TRBD2. Germline CDR1 is MNHEY and CDR2 is SMNVEV (reference sequence). The CDR3 consists of 14 residues. The CDR3 DNA sequence: TGTGCCAGCAGTGTATCCGGGGGGGGTTACGAGCAGTACTTC. The encoded protein is CASSVSGGGYEQYF.

The sample holds many counts of this clonotype. This rearrangement joins TRBV27 to TRBJ2-5; possible D gene TRBD1, 8 bases. CDR3 length: 13 amino acids. Germline V gene lookup returns CDR1 MNHEY and CDR2 SMNVEV (reference sequence). V was pared by 3 bases and J by 13 bases, with 18 bases between. This CDR3 reads CASSLLQGGRLYF. The CDR3 DNA is TGTGCCAGCAGTTTGCTACAGGGGGGGCGATTGTACTTC.

The CDR3, as DNA: TGTGCCAGCAGCACAGAATTTAACTATGGCTACACCTTC. Amino acid sequence: CASSTEFNYGYTF. The rearrangement links TRBV7-2 to TRBJ1-2; unclear D gene. CDR1 is SGHTA and CDR2 is FQGNSA in the germline V gene. This CDR3 is 13 amino acids long. Between the trimmed V and J ends, which lost 5 bases and 1 base, there was a span of 8 bases.

On this clonotype itself: A far larger clone is one nucleotide away, so this likely arose from a read error. V and J are TRBV28 and TRBJ2-7, with 8 positions matching TRBD2. The CDR3 loop spans 15 amino acids. Trimming removed 5 bases from V and 3 bases from J; junction bases left unmatched: 9. Germline CDR1 is MDHEN and CDR2 is SYDVKM. As DNA, the CDR3 is TGTGCCAGCAGTCAAACACTAGCGGTAAACTACGAGCAGTACTTC. This sequence encodes CASSQTLAVNYEQYF. The entire variable domain, with the rest obtained from reference TRBV28 and TRBJ2-7, is as follows: DVKVTQSSRYLVKRTGEKVFLECVQDMDHENMFWYRQDPGLGLRLIYFSYDVKMKEKGDIPEGYSVSREKKERFSLILESASTNQTSMYLCASSQTLAVNYEQYFGPGTRLTVT.

This clonotype was counted many times. The V call is TRBV7-7, the J call TRBJ2-5; possible D gene TRBD1, 5 bases. Trimming removed 8 bases from V and 4 bases from J, with 17 bases in between. CDR1 is SSHAT and CDR2 is FNYEAQ in the germline V gene (reference sequence). The CDR3 runs to 14 residues. The CDR3 sequence is CASAAGASGETQYF. The CDR3 region has the DNA TGTGCCAGCGCGGCTGGGGCCTCAGGAGAGACCCAGTACTTC.

The sample holds many counts of this clonotype. The chain couples TRBV30 to TRBJ2-7, with 7 bases aligning to TRBD2. V trimming: 0 bases; J trimming: 3 bases; junction bases outside the gene matches: 5. Germline CDR1 is GTSNPN and CDR2 is SVGIG (reference sequence). The CDR3 length is 14 residues. CDR3 bases: TGTGCCTGGAGTGTCCGCGGGAGCCACTACGAGCAGTACTTC. The encoded protein is CAWSVRGSHYEQYF.